This is a list of T cell receptor beta chains from one sample in a study of T cell changes during pregnancy in multiple sclerosis. Only in-frame clones appear in the TCRdb table, and some are missing; sequencing was by immunoSEQ multiplex PCR. Of approximately 70,000 clones detected, more than 90% appear once; the ten largest clones hold 1% to 1.5%. Sample: peripheral blood, taken in the third trimester of pregnancy. Receptors originate from a female donor with multiple sclerosis, enrolled in a pregnancy study. CDR3s include the opening cysteine and the closing phenylalanine or tryptophan. The D gene is left open where the match is weak. The listing skips clone size in some rows; elsewhere it reads once, few, many or a size class.

d_gene	j_gene	abundance	v_gene	CDR3aa	CDR3nt
-	TRBJ1-2	-	TRBV7-2	CASSPIGDYGYTF	TGTGCCAGCAGCCCCATCGGGGACTATGGCTACACCTTC
TRBD2	TRBJ2-1	-	TRBV11-3	CASSSERETGNEQFF	TGTGCCAGCAGCTCCGAGCGGGAGACGGGCAATGAGCAGTTCTTC
-	TRBJ1-3	once	TRBV13	CASSASTSGSGNTIYF	TGTGCCAGCAGCGCCTCAACCTCGGGCTCTGGAAACACCATATATTTT
TRBD1	TRBJ1-1	-	TRBV7-2	CASSLGQGRVWDTEAFF	TGTGCCAGCAGCCTAGGACAGGGGAGGGTATGGGACACTGAAGCTTTCTTT
-	TRBJ2-4	-	TRBV18	CASSPPSTGAKNIQYF	TGTGCCAGCTCACCACCGTCTACAGGAGCCAAAAACATTCAGTACTTC
TRBD1	TRBJ1-5	-	TRBV7-8	CASSLGTGSNQPQHF	TGTGCCAGCAGCCTGGGGACAGGAAGCAATCAGCCCCAGCATTTT
TRBD1	TRBJ2-1	-	TRBV14	CASSQVQGAYNEQFF	TGTGCCAGCAGCCAAGTACAGGGGGCCTACAATGAGCAGTTCTTC
TRBD1	TRBJ1-3	-	TRBV4-1	CASSQGGTGVNSGNTIYF	TGCGCCAGCAGCCAGGGGGGGACAGGGGTAAACTCTGGAAACACCATATATTTT
TRBD1	TRBJ2-7	-	TRBV5-5	CASSLWSEQGALEQYF	TGTGCCAGCAGCTTGTGGTCCGAACAGGGGGCGCTTGAGCAGTACTTC
-	TRBJ1-2	-	TRBV6-5	CASSSGRGVVYGYTF	TGTGCCAGCAGTTCGGGGCGCGGGGTTGTTTATGGCTACACCTTC
-	TRBJ2-7	-	TRBV21-1	CASSTSPGQGVYEQYF	TGTGCCAGCAGCACGTCTCCAGGACAGGGAGTATACGAGCAGTACTTC
TRBD2	TRBJ2-3	-	TRBV4-2	CASSQGTSGGGTDTQYF	TGTGCCAGCAGCCAGGGTACTAGCGGGGGAGGGACAGATACGCAGTATTTT
TRBD1	TRBJ2-7	-	TRBV7-9	CASSLAGTGAYEQYF	TGTGCCAGCAGCTTAGCTGGGACAGGGGCCTACGAGCAGTACTTC
TRBD2	TRBJ2-3	-	TRBV19	CASSIAGTPDTQYF	TGTGCCAGTAGCATAGCGGGAACCCCAGATACGCAGTATTTT
TRBD2	TRBJ2-7	few	TRBV10-3	CAISIGLAGGSYEQYF	TGTGCCATCAGTATAGGACTAGCGGGAGGCTCCTACGAGCAGTACTTC
-	TRBJ2-7	-	TRBV7-2	CASSFQGLNYEQYF	TGTGCCAGCAGCTTCCAGGGATTGAACTACGAGCAGTACTTC
-	TRBJ1-1	-	TRBV7-2	CASSFSGRNTEAFF	TGTGCCAGCAGCTTTTCAGGGCGGAACACTGAAGCTTTCTTT
-	TRBJ2-1	-	TRBV6-6	CASNAGVNEQFF	TGTGCCAGCAACGCGGGTGTCAATGAGCAGTTCTTC
-	TRBJ1-1	-	TRBV30	CAWSVFSQGGGAEAFF	TGTGCCTGGAGTGTGTTTTCTCAGGGAGGGGGGGCTGAAGCTTTCTTT
-	TRBJ1-5	-	TRBV21-1	CASSKGGLGYRNNQPQHF	TGTGCCAGCAGCAAAGGGGGACTGGGGTATAGGAACAATCAGCCCCAGCATTTT
-	TRBJ2-5	-	TRBV5-1	CASSSPGLETQYF	TGCGCCAGCAGCTCCCCAGGTCTGGAGACCCAGTACTTC
-	TRBJ2-2	-	TRBV21-1	CASNPRTGQRVRTNTGELFF	TGTGCCAGCAATCCTCGGACGGGACAGCGGGTTAGAACGAACACCGGGGAGCTGTTTTTT
-	TRBJ1-2	once	TRBV5-1	CASSLLGGDGTEDYTF	TGCGCCAGCAGCTTGTTAGGGGGGGACGGGACGGAGGACTACACCTTC
TRBD2	TRBJ2-3	-	TRBV5-1	CASSPGVAGGTTDTQYF	TGCGCCAGCAGCCCGGGGGTAGCGGGAGGGACCACAGATACGCAGTATTTT
TRBD2	TRBJ2-2	-	TRBV7-9	CASSLVGSGSGTGELFF	TGTGCCAGCAGCTTAGTGGGTAGCGGGAGCGGTACCGGGGAGCTGTTTTTT
-	TRBJ1-2	-	TRBV30	CAVSQMADGYTF	TGTGCCGTGTCCCAAATGGCGGATGGCTACACCTTC
-	TRBJ2-2	few	TRBV4-2	CASSQTVANTGELFF	TGTGCCAGCAGCCAGACAGTCGCGAACACCGGGGAGCTGTTTTTT
TRBD1	TRBJ1-3	-	TRBV5-1	CASSLGQGAGNTIYF	TGCGCCAGCAGCTTGGGACAGGGAGCTGGAAACACCATATATTTT
-	TRBJ2-1	few	TRBV9	CASSVRQDNEQFF	TGTGCCAGCAGCGTTAGACAGGACAATGAGCAGTTCTTC
TRBD1	TRBJ1-2	-	TRBV7-9	CASSSPGQGELVYGYTF	TGTGCCAGCAGCTCTCCGGGACAGGGGGAATTGGTCTATGGCTACACCTTC
TRBD1	TRBJ1-1	few	TRBV7-9	CASRYPSGGWTEAFF	TGTGCCAGCAGGTATCCCTCAGGGGGATGGACTGAAGCTTTCTTT
TRBD2	TRBJ2-3	-	TRBV7-6	CASSLGRTSGPSTDTQYF	TGTGCCAGCAGCTTAGGAAGGACTAGCGGTCCTAGCACAGATACGCAGTATTTT
-	TRBJ2-3	-	TRBV27	CASSLSTGVDTQYF	TGTGCCAGCAGTTTATCCACGGGAGTGGATACGCAGTATTTT
-	TRBJ2-5	-	TRBV5-8	CASSLTGVRETQYF	TGTGCCAGCAGCTTGACGGGAGTGAGGGAGACCCAGTACTTC
TRBD1	TRBJ2-3	-	TRBV9	CASSTLLRTGVADTQYF	TGTGCCAGCAGCACACTCCTACGGACAGGGGTTGCAGATACGCAGTATTTT
-	TRBJ1-2	-	TRBV29-1	CSVPPGQNYGYTF	TGCAGCGTGCCTCCCGGACAGAACTATGGCTACACCTTC
TRBD1	TRBJ1-1	-	TRBV10-3	CAIKQGGTEAFF	TGTGCCATCAAACAGGGGGGCACTGAAGCTTTCTTT
TRBD1	TRBJ2-7	once	TRBV7-9	CASSSSDRAYYEQYF	TGTGCCAGCAGCTCTTCCGACAGGGCATACTACGAGCAGTACTTC
-	TRBJ2-5	-	TRBV29-1	CSVAGSGETQYF	TGCAGCGTTGCAGGAAGCGGGGAGACCCAGTACTTC
-	TRBJ1-2	-	TRBV7-9	CASSLGAVYGYTF	TGTGCCAGCAGCTTAGGGGCAGTTTATGGCTACACCTTC
TRBD2	TRBJ2-7	-	TRBV29-1	CSFGTSGTYEQYF	TGCAGCTTCGGGACTAGCGGGACCTACGAGCAGTACTTC
-	TRBJ2-7	-	TRBV29-1	CSVEENYEQYF	TGCAGCGTGGAGGAAAACTACGAGCAGTACTTC
-	TRBJ2-7	-	TRBV30	CAWSTISEQYF	TGTGCCTGGAGTACGATTAGCGAGCAGTACTTC
TRBD1	TRBJ1-2	few	TRBV7-2	CASSLGNRGTDYGYTF	TGTGCCAGCAGCTTAGGTAATAGGGGGACAGACTATGGCTACACCTTC
-	TRBJ1-5	-	TRBV19	CASSGPGGADQPQHF	TGTGCCAGTAGTGGGCCGGGAGGGGCCGATCAGCCCCAGCATTTT
TRBD1	TRBJ2-7	once	TRBV19	CASSITGTDYEQYF	TGTGCCAGTAGTATCACCGGGACAGACTACGAGCAGTACTTC
TRBD2	TRBJ2-2	once	TRBV14	CASSQGLAGYRVTGELFF	TGTGCCAGCAGCCAGGGACTAGCGGGATATCGGGTCACCGGGGAGCTGTTTTTT
TRBD2	TRBJ2-1	-	TRBV9	CASSPPAGGPYNEQFF	TGTGCCAGCAGCCCTCCAGCGGGAGGGCCTTACAATGAGCAGTTCTTC
-	TRBJ2-7	once	TRBV6-5	CASSSVGTYEQYF	TGTGCCAGCAGTTCCGTCGGGACCTACGAGCAGTACTTC
TRBD2	TRBJ2-6	-	TRBV4-3	CASSQGTSGSGANVLTF	TGCGCCAGCAGCCAAGGGACTAGCGGCTCTGGGGCCAACGTCCTGACTTTC
-	TRBJ2-5	few	TRBV30	CAWGRDFEETQYF	TGTGCCTGGGGACGGGACTTCGAAGAGACCCAGTACTTC
TRBD1	TRBJ1-2	-	TRBV5-1	CASSLDGTDIGYTF	TGCGCCAGCAGCTTGGACGGGACAGACATTGGCTACACCTTC
-	TRBJ2-5	-	TRBV5-1	CASSFGVRETQYF	TGCGCCAGCAGCTTCGGGGTAAGAGAGACCCAGTACTTC
-	TRBJ1-3	-	TRBV7-2	CASSSITGPSSGNTIYF	TGTGCCAGCAGCAGTATAACAGGTCCCTCCTCTGGAAACACCATATATTTT
TRBD2	TRBJ2-7	-	TRBV25-1	CASRGREEVPNPPDEQYF	TGTGCCAGCAGAGGACGGGAGGAGGTCCCTAACCCCCCCGACGAGCAGTACTTC